One sample yielded the 19 T cell receptor beta chains listed below, sequenced in a study of molecular identifiers for immune sequencing clone quantification. One entry per CDR3 protein, called by TCRdb with MiXCR from the PCR reads. The table records some 91,000 distinct CDR3 sequences, 20% to 25% of them present only once. Material: naive CD8+ T cells from blood, with Jurkat cell RNA spiked in. Subset in this sample: FACS-sorted CD8+CD4-CCR7+CD45RA+ naive T cells. The receptors shown here come from a human donor in good health. Some libraries in this study had Jurkat cell RNA spiked in.

This clonotype was picked up many times. The chain carries TRBV7-6 and TRBJ1-5, with D hard to call. Germline V gene data show CDR1 as SGHVS and CDR2 as FNYEAQ. CDR3 length: 13 residues. V was shortened by 3 bases and J by 3 bases, with 6 bases between the two germline ends. The CDR3 sequence is CASSFGNNQPQHF. The CDR3 DNA sequence: TGTGCCAGCAGCTTCGGGAACAATCAGCCCCAGCATTTT.

This clonotype has ten or more counts. The V call is TRBV20-1, the J call TRBJ2-7, with D unclear. This CDR3 is built from 11 residues. Trimming left V 5 bases short and J 6 bases short, with 11 bases between. Germline V gene sequence: CDR1 DFQATT, CDR2 SNEGSKA (reference sequence). CDR3 sequence: CSALTYSEQYF. The CDR3 region has the DNA TGCAGTGCTCTCACCTACTCCGAGCAGTACTTC.

This clonotype came up many times. CDR3 bases: TGCGCCAGCAGCCAAGATATAGGGATGAACACTGAAGCTTTCTTT. Its protein is CASSQDIGMNTEAFF. This sequence joins TRBV4-1 and TRBJ1-1, with D unclear. CDR3 length: 15 amino acids. The ends were cut back, 0 bases at V and 0 bases at J, with 8 bases in the middle. Germline V CDR1 and CDR2: MGHRA, YSYEKL.

The chain links TRBV10-1 to TRBJ2-3, with D possibly being TRBD1 or TRBD2 (6 bases each). This CDR3 contains 15 residues. The ends were cut back, 0 bases at V and 4 bases at J, with 11 bases in the middle. Germline CDR1 reads WNHNN; CDR2 reads SYGVQD (reference sequence). The CDR3 DNA follows: TGCGCCAGCAGTGAGTCAGGGGGGCCCGCAGATACGCAGTATTTT. Encoded protein: CASSESGGPADTQYF.

As regards this clonotype: The germline gene is not matched at one end of the junction; a read error may be the cause. The chain combines TRBV5-1 with TRBJ2-3, with D possibly called TRBD1 or TRBD2 (6 bases each). Germline V gives CDR1 SGHRS, CDR2 YFSETQ. There are 18 residues in the CDR3. CDR3 DNA sequence: TGCGCCAGCTGCTTGGGGGCCCAATATGGCGGGGCCACAGATGCGCAGTATTTT. Translated: CASCLGAQYGGATDAQYF.

This clonotype was seen ten or more times. For the CDR3, the DNA is TGTGCCAGCAGCTCAAGGGACGGACCCACGAACACCGGGGAGCTGTTTTTT. Amino acids: CASSSRDGPTNTGELFF. This chain links TRBV7-9 with TRBJ2-2; D tentatively fits TRBD1 or TRBD2 (5 bases each). The CDR3 runs to 17 residues. In germline, CDR1 is SEHNR, CDR2 FQNEAQ (reference sequence). V lost 4 bases and J 0 bases, leaving 15 bases between the germline ends.

DNA of the CDR3: TGTGCCAGCAGCCCACGTGGGGACAATCAGCCCCAGCATTTT. Amino acids: CASSPRGDNQPQHF. The chain employs TRBV5-6 and TRBJ1-5; no firm D call. V was cut by 4 bases and J by 3 bases, with 11 bases left in between. The CDR3 extends over 14 amino acids. Germline V CDR1 and CDR2: SGHDT, YYEEEE.

This clonotype was recorded a few times. The chain recombines TRBV30 with TRBJ2-1; no definite D call. V was clipped by 5 bases and J by 2 bases, with 4 bases between them. Germline loops: CDR1 GTSNPN, CDR2 SVGIG (reference sequence). CDR3 length: 11 residues. In nucleotides, the CDR3 is TGTGCCTGGGAGACCTACAATGAGCAGTTCTTC. Translating gives CAWETYNEQFF. Full variable domain (missing parts from reference TRBV30 and TRBJ2-1): SQTIHQWPATLVQPVGSPLSLECTVEGTSNPNLYWYRQAAGRGLQLLFYSVGIGQISSEVPQNLSASRPQDRQFILSSKKLLLSDSGFYLCAWETYNEQFFGPGTRLTVL.

This rearrangement joins TRBV7-2 to TRBJ2-3; TRBD2 is a possible D gene (7 bases). The germline V gene has CDR1 SGHTA and CDR2 FQGNSA. The CDR3 spans 20 residues. The ends were cut back, 1 base at V and 8 bases at J, with 31 bases in the middle. The chain's CDR3 is CASSLVFFDYLDGGPATQYF. The CDR3 DNA sequence: TGTGCCAGCAGCTTAGTCTTTTTTGATTATTTGGACGGGGGGCCAGCTACGCAGTATTTT.

This clonotype was observed a handful of times. The chain links TRBV12-3 or TRBV12-4 to TRBJ1-4; 11 positions match TRBD1. CDR3 length: 17 residues. The V segment lost 0 bases and the J segment 6 bases; nucleotides outside the gene matches: 6. The CDR3 sequence: CASSLAAGQGDYEKLFF. CDR3 sequence (DNA): TGTGCCAGCAGTTTAGCGGCGGGACAGGGGGATTATGAAAAACTGTTTTTT.

This clonotype was counted many times. The chain combines TRBV19 with TRBJ2-4; unclear D gene. The V end was cut by 3 bases, the J end by 7 bases, with 13 bases between. The CDR3 extends over 14 amino acids. Germline assignment: CDR1 LNHDA and CDR2 SQIVND (reference sequence). The CDR3 bases are TGTGCCAGTAGTATTTCTCGCGGTCCGAACATTCAGTACTTC. It specifies CASSISRGPNIQYF.

This clonotype has ten or more counts. The chain carries TRBV30 and TRBJ1-2; D call uncertain. Trimming cost V 0 bases and J 2 bases, with 4 bases left between them. Germline V gene data show CDR1 as GTSNPN and CDR2 as SVGIG (reference sequence). CDR3 length equals 12 residues. CDR3 sequence reads: CAWSVDNYGYTF. The CDR3, as DNA: TGTGCCTGGAGTGTCGACAACTATGGCTACACCTTC.

The chain couples TRBV27 to TRBJ2-2, with TRBD2 matching 10 bases. The germline gives CDR1 MNHEY, CDR2 SMNVEV (reference sequence). Losses at the gene ends were 5 bases for V and 9 bases for J; bases not matched to a gene: 6. This CDR3 has 14 residues. The CDR3 DNA is TGTGCCAGCAGTCTTACTAGCGGGGTGAGGGAGCTGTTTTTT. Translation: CASSLTSGVRELFF.

This clonotype was counted many times. At one of its ends the junction is not consistent with the germline gene, which may arise from a read error. J is TRBJ2-3 and V is TRBV13; perhaps TRBD2 as D (6 bases). The CDR3 has 11 amino acids. CDR1 and CDR2 (germline): PRHDT, FYEKMQ (reference sequence). The CDR3 DNA reads TGTGCCAGCAGTCTCTACCCGGACTACCCTTTT. It translates to CASSLYPDYPF.

This clonotype has just one count. The junction differs from germline at one of its ends, possibly a read error. This chain uses TRBV27 with TRBJ2-5; 8 bases line up with TRBD1. The CDR3 runs to 14 residues. Germline CDR1 MNHEY, CDR2 SMNVEV (reference sequence). The CDR3 here is CARSAPGGGEPPYF. The CDR3 DNA reads TGTGCCCGCAGTGCGCCAGGGGGCGGGGAGCCCCCGTACTTC.

This clonotype was seen ten or more times. This sequence joins TRBV12-3 or TRBV12-4 and TRBJ2-2; D is ambiguous. This CDR3 spans 12 amino acids. Deletions cut 5 bases from V and 9 bases from J, with 10 bases between. The CDR3 DNA is TGTGCCAGCAGTGACCCGGGTCGGGAGCTGTTTTTT. It translates to CASSDPGRELFF.

In this sample, this clonotype turned up a few times. A read error may explain this, as a much larger clone is one base away. This rearrangement joins TRBV4-3 to TRBJ2-7; weak D call: TRBD1 (6 bases). This CDR3 region has 13 residues. Trimming left V 4 bases short and J 7 bases short, with 14 bases between. Germline CDR1 reads LGHNA; CDR2 reads YSLEER. The CDR3 DNA reads TGCGCCAGCAGCCGCGGACAGTATTCTGAGCAGTACTTC. This gives the protein CASSRGQYSEQYF.

This clonotype was seen more than once but under ten times. This chain uses TRBV27 with TRBJ2-1; 11 bases line up with TRBD2. The germline V gene encodes CDR1 MNHEY and CDR2 SMNVEV (reference sequence). V was pared by 2 bases and J by 4 bases, with 4 bases of the junction left unmatched. The CDR3 spans 16 residues. The CDR3 nucleotides are TGTGCCAGCAGTTTACTACCTAGCGGGGGGTACAATGAGCAGTTCTTC. Its protein is CASSLLPSGGYNEQFF.

On this clonotype: An end of the junction differs from the germline gene, which may be a read error. V gene TRBV20-1 combines with J gene TRBJ2-7, with D perhaps TRBD2 (6 bases). This CDR3 comprises 15 residues. Germline V gene lookup returns CDR1 DFQATT and CDR2 SNEGSKA (reference sequence). The CDR3 nucleotides are TGCTGTGCTAGCCCCCCGGGAGAGGTGTGGGGCGAGCTGTACTTC. Translated: CCASPPGEVWGELYF.